This TCR beta chain was found in a study of blood T cell repertoires in COVID-19. About the research overall: Some COVID-19 samples were acute and others convalescent; all came from the United States, Italy and Spain.

This CDR3 has 14 residues. Germline V gene sequence: CDR1 SGHTA, CDR2 FQGNSA. The V and J ends lost 1 base and 4 bases respectively, with 10 bases between them. Original processing methods: For nucleated cells, counts were estimated from reference gene primer amplification. Only in-frame clones appear in the TCRdb table, and some are missing; sequencing was by immunoSEQ multiplex PCR. V and J calls and clone size are given by that table; D and trimming were obtained from the DNA. In the table there are about 380,000 clones, about four fifths of which are singletons. The origin of this receptor is a human donor with acute or convalescent COVID-19. The donor label of this sample is uncertain. Sequencing was done on a sample of peripheral blood. The chain recombines TRBV7-2 with TRBJ1-1; D perhaps matches TRBD1 (5 bases). For the CDR3, the DNA is TGTGCCAGCAGCTTAGAGGCCGGGGGCACTGAAGCTTTCTTT. Residues: CASSLEAGGTEAFF.